A single sample is the source of the 5 T cell receptor beta chains below, sequenced in a study of blood T cell repertoires in COVID-19 (TCRdb year 2020). The method was the immunoSEQ multiplex PCR assay. This immuneACCESS table, as held by TCRdb, lists in-frame sequences with V and J called but not all clones. Of the missing ones, under half trace to an unresolved V gene in checked studies; the others have no known cause. The sample yields more than 65,000 clones; about 86% were counted once. The ten largest clones represent around 5% of the sample. The specimen sequenced was peripheral blood. Source of these receptors: a man aged 50-59 years with active COVID-19.

CDR3 nucleotide sequence: TGTGCCAGTAGTAAACAGCGGGGGACCTACAATGAGCAGTTCTTC. It encodes CASSKQRGTYNEQFF. The chain couples TRBV19 to TRBJ2-1; 8 nucleotides agree with TRBD2. This CDR3 has 15 residues. Trimming cost V 4 bases and J 2 bases; bases outside gene matches: 4. The germline CDR1 and CDR2 sequences are LNHDA and SQIVND (reference sequence). The full variable domain, rest sourced from reference TRBV19 and TRBJ2-1, is DGGITQSPKYLFRKEGQNVTLSCEQNLNHDAMYWYRQDPGQGLRLIYYSQIVNDFQKGDIAEGYSVSREKKESFPLTVTSAQKNPTAFYLCASSKQRGTYNEQFFGPGTRLTVL.

The chain links TRBV18 to TRBJ1-2; TRBD1 is a possible D gene (5 bases). V dropped 2 bases and J dropped 8 bases, with 12 bases sitting between them. Germline CDR1 and CDR2: KGHSH and LQKENI. The CDR3 runs 13 residues. CDR3 residues: CASSPAERQGYTF. For the CDR3, the DNA is TGTGCCAGCTCACCAGCGGAACGACAGGGCTACACCTTC.

The count of this clone is one. The chain couples TRBV7-2 to TRBJ2-3; the D is unclear. From germline, CDR1 is SGHTA and CDR2 FQGNSA. The length of the CDR3 is 16 residues. The ends were cut back, 4 bases at V and 0 bases at J, with 14 bases in the middle. CDR3 in amino acids: CASSSRSGASTDTQYF. The CDR3 DNA sequence: TGTGCCAGCAGCTCTCGGTCGGGTGCTAGCACAGATACGCAGTATTTT. Based on the CDR3 plus reference TRBV7-2 and TRBJ2-3, the full variable domain is GAGVSQSPSNKVTEKGKDVELRCDPISGHTALYWYRQSLGQGLEFLIYFQGNSAPDKSGLPSDRFSAERTGGSVSTLTIQRTQQEDSAVYLCASSSRSGASTDTQYFGPGTRLTVL.

The chain has TRBV5-4 and TRBJ1-4; the match to TRBD1 covers 10 bases. Germline assignment: CDR1 SGHNT and CDR2 YYREEE (reference sequence). The V and J ends lost 4 bases and 6 bases, in that order; junction bases with no gene match: 3. The CDR3 spans 14 residues. The CDR3 bases are TGTGCCAGCAGCCCGGGACAGGGGTATGAAAAACTGTTTTTT. Translated, it gives CASSPGQGYEKLFF.

Only one count was recorded for this clone. The chain combines TRBV21-1 with TRBJ2-3; whether TRBD2, the table's D call, matches the DNA was not checked. TRBV21-1 has pseudogene status. The CDR3 is 18 amino acids. The DNA of the CDR3 is TGTGCCAGCAGCCAAGATTTTAGCGGGGGTAAGGGCACAGATACGCAGTATTTT. Residues: CASSQDFSGGKGTDTQYF.